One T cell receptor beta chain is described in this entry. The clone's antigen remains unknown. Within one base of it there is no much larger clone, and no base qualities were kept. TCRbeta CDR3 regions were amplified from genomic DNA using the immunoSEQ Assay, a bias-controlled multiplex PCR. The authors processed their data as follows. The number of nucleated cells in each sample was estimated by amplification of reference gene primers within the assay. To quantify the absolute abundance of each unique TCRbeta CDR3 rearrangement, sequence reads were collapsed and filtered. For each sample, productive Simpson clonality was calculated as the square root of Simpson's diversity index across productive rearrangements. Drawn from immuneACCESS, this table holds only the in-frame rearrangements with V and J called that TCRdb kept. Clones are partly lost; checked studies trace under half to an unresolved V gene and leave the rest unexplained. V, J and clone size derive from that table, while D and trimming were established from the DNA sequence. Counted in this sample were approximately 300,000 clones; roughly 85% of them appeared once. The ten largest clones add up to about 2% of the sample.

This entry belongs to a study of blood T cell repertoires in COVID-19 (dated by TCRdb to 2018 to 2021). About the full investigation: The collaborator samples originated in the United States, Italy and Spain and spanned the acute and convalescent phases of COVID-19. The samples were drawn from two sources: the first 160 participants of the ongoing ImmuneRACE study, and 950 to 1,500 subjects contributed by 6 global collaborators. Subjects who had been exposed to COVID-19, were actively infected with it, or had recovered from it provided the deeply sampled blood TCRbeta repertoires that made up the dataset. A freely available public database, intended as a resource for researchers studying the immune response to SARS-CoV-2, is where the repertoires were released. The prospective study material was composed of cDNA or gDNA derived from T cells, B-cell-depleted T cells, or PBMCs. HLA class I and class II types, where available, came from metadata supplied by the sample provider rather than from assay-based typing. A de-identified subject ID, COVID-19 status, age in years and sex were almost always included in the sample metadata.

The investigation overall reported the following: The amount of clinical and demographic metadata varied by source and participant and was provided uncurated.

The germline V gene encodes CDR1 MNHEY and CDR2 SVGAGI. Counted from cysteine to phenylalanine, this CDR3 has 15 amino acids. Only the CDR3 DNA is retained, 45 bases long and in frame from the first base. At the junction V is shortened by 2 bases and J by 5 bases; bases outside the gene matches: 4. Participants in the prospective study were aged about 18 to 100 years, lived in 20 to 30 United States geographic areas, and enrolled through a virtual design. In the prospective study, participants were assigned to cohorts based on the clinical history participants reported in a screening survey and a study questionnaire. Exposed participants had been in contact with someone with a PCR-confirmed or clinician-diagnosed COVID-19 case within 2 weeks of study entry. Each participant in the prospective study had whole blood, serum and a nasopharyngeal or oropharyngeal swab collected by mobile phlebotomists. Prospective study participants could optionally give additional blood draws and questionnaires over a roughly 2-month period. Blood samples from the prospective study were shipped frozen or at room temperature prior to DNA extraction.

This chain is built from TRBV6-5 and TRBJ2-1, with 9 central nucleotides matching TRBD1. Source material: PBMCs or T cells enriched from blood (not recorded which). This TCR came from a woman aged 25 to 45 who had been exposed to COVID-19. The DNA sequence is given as TGTGCCAGCAGTTACGGGGGACAGGGACACAATGAGCAGTTCTTC. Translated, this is CASSYGGQGHNEQFF.